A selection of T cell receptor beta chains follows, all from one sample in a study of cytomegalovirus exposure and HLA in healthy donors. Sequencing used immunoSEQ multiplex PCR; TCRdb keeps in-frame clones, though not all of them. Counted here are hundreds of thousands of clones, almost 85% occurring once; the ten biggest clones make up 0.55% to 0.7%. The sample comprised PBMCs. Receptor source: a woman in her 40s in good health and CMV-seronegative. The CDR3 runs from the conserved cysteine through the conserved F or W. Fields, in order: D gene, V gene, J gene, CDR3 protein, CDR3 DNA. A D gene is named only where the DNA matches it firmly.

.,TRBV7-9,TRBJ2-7,CSSSARDGSLSYEQYF,TGTTCCAGCTCAGCGAGGGATGGGTCCCTCTCCTACGAGCAGTACTTC
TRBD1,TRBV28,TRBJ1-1,CASSTPGTGPNTEAFF,TGTGCCAGCAGTACACCGGGGACAGGGCCGAACACTGAAGCTTTCTTT
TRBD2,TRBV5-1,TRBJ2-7,CASSKTSGGLEQYF,TGCGCCAGCAGCAAGACTAGCGGGGGTCTCGAGCAGTACTTC
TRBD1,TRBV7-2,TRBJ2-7,CASSPSIPRDRGYEQYF,TGTGCCAGCAGCCCGAGTATACCCCGGGACAGGGGCTACGAGCAGTACTTC
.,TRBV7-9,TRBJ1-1,CASSQTGSGTEAFF,TGTGCCAGCAGCCAGACAGGTTCGGGAACTGAAGCTTTCTTT
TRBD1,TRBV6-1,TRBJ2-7,CASSRNRGNYEQYF,TGTGCCAGCAGTAGAAACAGGGGAAACTACGAGCAGTACTTC
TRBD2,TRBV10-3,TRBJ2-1,CAISVASGGQHNEQFF,TGTGCCATCAGTGTGGCTAGCGGGGGCCAACACAATGAGCAGTTCTTC
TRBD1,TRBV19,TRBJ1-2,CASSIFHPDDRAHGYTF,TGTGCCAGTAGTATATTCCATCCCGACGACAGGGCTCATGGCTACACCTTC
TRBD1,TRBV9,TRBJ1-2,CASSVEGDRGFYGYTF,TGTGCCAGCAGCGTAGAAGGAGACAGGGGCTTCTATGGCTACACCTTC
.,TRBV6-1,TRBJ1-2,CASSESGQGYGYTF,TGTGCCAGCAGTGAGAGTGGGCAGGGTTATGGCTACACCTTC
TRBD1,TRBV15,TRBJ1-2,CATSRPGQGVYGYTF,TGTGCCACCAGCAGGCCCGGACAGGGCGTTTATGGCTACACCTTC
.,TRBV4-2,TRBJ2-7,CASSLSGVVRSYEQYF,TGTGCCAGCAGCCTTTCCGGTGTTGTGAGATCCTACGAGCAGTACTTC
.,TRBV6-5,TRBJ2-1,CASSYSIAGLSDEQFF,TGTGCCAGCAGTTACTCGATCGCCGGACTAAGCGATGAGCAGTTCTTC
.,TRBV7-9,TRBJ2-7,CSSSLVVGGEVQISYEQYF,TGTTCCAGCAGCTTAGTAGTGGGGGGAGAGGTCCAGATCTCCTACGAGCAGTACTTC
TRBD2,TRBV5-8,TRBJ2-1,CASSLAGGPPNEQFF,TGTGCCAGCAGCTTGGCGGGGGGGCCACCCAATGAGCAGTTCTTC
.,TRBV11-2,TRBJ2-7,CASSLPGHGYYEQYF,TGTGCCAGCAGCTTACCGGGACATGGGTACTACGAGCAGTACTTC
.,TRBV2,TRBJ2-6,CASSDTGQRSGANVLTF,TGTGCCAGCAGTGATACGGGACAACGCTCTGGGGCCAACGTCCTGACTTTC